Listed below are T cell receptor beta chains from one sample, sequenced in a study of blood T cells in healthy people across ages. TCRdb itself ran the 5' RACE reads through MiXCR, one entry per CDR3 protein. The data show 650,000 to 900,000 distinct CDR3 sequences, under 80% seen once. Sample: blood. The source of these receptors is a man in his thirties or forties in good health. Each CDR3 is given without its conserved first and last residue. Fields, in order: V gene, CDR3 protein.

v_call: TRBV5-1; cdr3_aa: ASSLMDSINEKLF
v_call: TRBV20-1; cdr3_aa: SARAGVRGYGYT
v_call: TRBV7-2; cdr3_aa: ASSSQRGTSIPCEQY
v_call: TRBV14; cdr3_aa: ASSQLYGGTEAF
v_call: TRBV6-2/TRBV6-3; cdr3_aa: ASSYAYYNEQF
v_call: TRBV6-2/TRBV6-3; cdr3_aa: ASSEVFQPQH
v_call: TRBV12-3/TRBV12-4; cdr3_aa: ASSSTSLAGVAKNIQY
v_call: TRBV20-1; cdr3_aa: SVGGQGANEQY
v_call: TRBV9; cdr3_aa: ASSPQDGAYGYT
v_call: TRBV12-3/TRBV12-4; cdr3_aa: ASMLRQSSYNEQF
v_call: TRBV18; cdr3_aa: ASSPNAVTGENGYT